This T cell receptor beta chain stems from a study of cytomegalovirus exposure and HLA in healthy donors. With regard to this clone: Antigen specificity is unknown.

13 Jbeta primers and 60 Vbeta primers were used for the PCR. Sequencing was performed with immunoSEQ multiplex PCR; in TCRdb, only in-frame clones are kept and a portion is missing. Among 100,000 to 150,000 clones listed, over 70% were seen once. Study results and caveats: Analyzed later, most CMV-associated TCR beta chains appeared HLA-restricted. The availability of immune exposure information extended only to CMV serostatus.

This CDR3 region has 14 residues. Germline V gives CDR1 MNHNS, CDR2 SASEGT. V lost 3 bases to trimming and J lost 4 bases, with 12 bases between them. The V gene is TRBV6-1, the J gene TRBJ1-1, with a possible D match to TRBD1 (6 bases). Sequenced sample: PBMCs. This receptor was taken from a woman under 30 in good health and CMV-seronegative. The CDR3 reads CASSEQGKATEAFF. In DNA form, the CDR3 reads TGTGCCAGCAGTGAGCAGGGGAAGGCCACTGAAGCTTTCTTT.